The entry below describes one T cell receptor (beta chain). This CDR3 region has 15 residues. Germline-derived CDR1 and CDR2 are MNHEY and SMNVEV (reference sequence). Trimming removed 6 bases from V and 8 bases from J; junction bases left unmatched: 8. Authors' analysis steps: Amplification from reference gene primers served as the basis for estimated nucleated cell counts. TCRdb's table, derived via immunoSEQ multiplex PCR, lists solely in-frame clones and lacks some. V, J and clone size reflect that table, while D and trimming were determined from the DNA. The sample records roughly 380,000 clones, around 89% being singletons. This specimen belongs to a study of blood T cell repertoires in COVID-19. About the study: Researchers got acute and convalescent COVID-19 samples from the United States, Italy and Spain. Sources were T cells, B-cell-depleted T cells, or PBMCs; the material itself was cDNA or gDNA.

The chain links TRBV27 to TRBJ2-1, with 12 bases fitting TRBD2. The sequence was obtained from a woman aged 40-49 years with COVID-19, enrolled during active disease. Input material: peripheral blood. The CDR3: CASSLLAGGFHEQFF. The CDR3 DNA reads TGTGCCAGCAGCCTCCTAGCGGGAGGGTTTCATGAGCAGTTCTTC.